These 19 T cell receptor beta chains came from one sample sequenced in a study of blood T cell repertoires in COVID-19. The repertoire was sequenced with immunoSEQ multiplex PCR; TCRdb's copy has only in-frame clones and lacks some. The repertoire holds 40,000 to 55,000 clones, with over 90% as singletons. The sequencing sample was made of peripheral blood. These receptor sequences come from a woman over 75 with acute or convalescent COVID-19.

V is TRBV6-2 or TRBV6-3 and J is TRBJ2-3; 9 bases line up with TRBD2. This CDR3 has 15 residues. V was pared by 4 bases and J by 3 bases, with 5 bases of the junction left unmatched. Germline V gene sequence: CDR1 MNHEY, CDR2 SVGEGT. The CDR3 sequence is CASSFRTSETDTQYF. CDR3 nucleotide sequence: TGTGCCAGCAGTTTCCGGACTAGCGAGACAGATACGCAGTATTTT.

The genes are TRBV2 and TRBJ1-2; D not certain. From germline, CDR1 is SNHLY and CDR2 FYNNEI. The CDR3 is 14 residues long. V lost 6 bases and J lost 2, with 13 bases in between. This CDR3 is CASRASTSNYGYTF. In DNA form, the CDR3 reads TGTGCCAGCAGGGCCTCCACGTCCAACTATGGCTACACCTTC.

The rearrangement uses TRBV6-5 and TRBJ1-2; 7 positions agree with TRBD1. V dropped 2 bases and J dropped 4; count of bases not matched to a gene: 7. This CDR3 is 15 amino acids long. Germline CDR1 MNHEY, CDR2 SVGAGI. CDR3 residues: CASSYGAGGGYGYTF. CDR3 DNA: TGTGCCAGCAGTTACGGGGCAGGGGGAGGCTATGGCTACACCTTC.

DNA of the CDR3: TGCGCCAGCAGCCCCAGGGGGCAAGACACCGGGGAGCTGTTTTTT. It codes for CASSPRGQDTGELFF. The chain couples TRBV4-1 to TRBJ2-2; 8 nucleotides line up with TRBD1. Germline loops: CDR1 MGHRA, CDR2 YSYEKL. The CDR3 length is 15 residues. V lost 4 bases to trimming and J lost 3 bases; unmatched junction nucleotides: 4.

This chain links TRBV19 with TRBJ1-1; 9 nucleotides line up with TRBD1. With 6 bases clipped from V and 3 bases from J, the junction kept 5 bases outside the gene matches. CDR3 length equals 14 residues. Germline V lookup: CDR1 LNHDA, CDR2 SQIVND (reference sequence). The CDR3 here is CASSLRDRDTEAFF. Written as DNA, the CDR3 is TGTGCCAGTAGCCTCCGGGACAGGGACACTGAAGCTTTCTTT.

The J gene is TRBJ1-3, the V gene TRBV7-2, with 7 bases lining up with TRBD1. V was clipped by 5 bases and J by 1 base; unmatched bases: 11. CDR3 size: 17 residues. CDR1 and CDR2 (germline): SGHTA, FQGNSA. The CDR3 here is CASSPYPGQKSGNTIYF. CDR3 bases: TGTGCCAGCAGCCCCTACCCGGGACAGAAATCTGGAAACACCATATATTTT.

The DNA of the CDR3 is TGTGCCAGAAGCCCGGGACTAGCGGGAGCGCCCTCCTACAATGAGCAGTTCTTC. It yields the protein CARSPGLAGAPSYNEQFF. The rearrangement links TRBV5-3 to TRBJ2-1; TRBD2 matches 14 bases. TRBV5-3 is identified as an open reading frame with a role that is uncertain. The length of the CDR3 is 18 residues. The J segment lost 0 bases and the V segment lost 4 bases, leaving 6 bases of the junction unmatched.

The chain carries TRBV3-1 (or the pseudogene TRBV3-2) and TRBJ1-2; TRBD1 might be the D (5 bases). This CDR3 has 14 residues. Trimming shortened V by 4 bases and J by 4 bases, and 13 bases separated the two germline ends. Germline assignment: CDR1 LGHDT and CDR2 YNNKEL (reference sequence). CDR3 DNA sequence: TGTGCCAGCAGCCTACCGGGGGGACGCTATGGCTACACCTTC. The encoded protein is CASSLPGGRYGYTF.

This clone has just a few counts. The rearrangement links TRBV6-5 to TRBJ2-4; 7 nucleotides line up with TRBD1. CDR3 length: 15 amino acids. With 0 bases clipped from V and 8 bases from J, the junction kept 7 bases outside the gene matches. From germline, CDR1 is MNHEY and CDR2 SVGAGI. The CDR3 region has the DNA TGTGCCAGCAGTTACTCCGGAAGGGGGCTTGACATTCAGTACTTC. Protein: CASSYSGRGLDIQYF.

This chain links TRBV25-1 with TRBJ1-2; D remains unclear. The CDR3 extends over 13 amino acids. V was cut by 8 bases and J by 0 bases, with 10 bases left in between. Germline assignment: CDR1 MGHDK and CDR2 SYGVNS. The CDR3 loop reads CASASRANYGYTF. Written as DNA, the CDR3 is TGTGCCAGCGCCTCTCGAGCTAACTATGGCTACACCTTC.

This rearrangement joins TRBV6-4 to TRBJ2-1, with 11 bases fitting TRBD2. The trim removed 1 base at V and 6 bases at J, leaving 5 bases unmatched. The germline V gene encodes CDR1 MRHNA and CDR2 SNTAGT. The CDR3 extends over 16 amino acids. This CDR3 is CASSDWGTSGPNEQFF. The CDR3 bases are TGTGCCAGCAGTGACTGGGGGACTAGCGGACCCAATGAGCAGTTCTTC.

The chain carries TRBV5-8 and TRBJ2-1; 7 positions match TRBD1. Trimming at V came to 2 bases and at J to 7 bases, leaving 15 bases not matched to a gene. The germline V gene has CDR1 SGHTS and CDR2 YDEGEE. The length of the CDR3 is 17 residues. The CDR3 protein is CASSLVSTGWLLNEQFF. The DNA for the CDR3 is TGTGCCAGCAGCTTAGTGTCGACAGGGTGGTTACTAAATGAGCAGTTCTTC.

The chain joins TRBV11-3 to TRBJ1-2; 12 nucleotides agree with TRBD1. The trim removed 6 bases at V and 6 bases at J, leaving 5 bases unmatched. From germline, CDR1 is SGHNT and CDR2 YENEEA. The CDR3 consists of 14 residues. The CDR3 nucleotides read TGTGCCAGCAGGTCGGGACAGGGGGCGCATGGCTACACCTTC. Translating it yields CASRSGQGAHGYTF.

The V call is TRBV3-1 (or the pseudogene TRBV3-2), the J call TRBJ2-1; D might be TRBD2 (5 bases). V was pared by 1 base and J by 9 bases, with 22 bases between. The CDR3 consists of 17 residues. Germline-derived CDR1 and CDR2 are LGHDT and YNNKEL (reference sequence). The CDR3 bases are TGTGCCAGCAGCCAAGCCGTAGGAGGTGGATCAGAGGCTGAGCAGTTCTTC. Protein sequence: CASSQAVGGGSEAEQFF.

The V call is TRBV28, the J call TRBJ1-3; the match to TRBD1 covers 7 bases. Losses at the gene ends were 4 bases for V and 1 base for J; bases not matched to a gene: 22. Germline-derived CDR1 and CDR2 are MDHEN and SYDVKM. The CDR3 length is 21 residues. CDR3 nucleotides: TGTGCCAGCAGTTCGTACCCAACAACCGGGACAGCGGACAGGTCTGGAAACACCATATATTTT. This codes for CASSSYPTTGTADRSGNTIYF.

This clone was counted a few times. This chain joins TRBV18 and TRBJ1-1; D remains ambiguous. Trimming took 2 bases from V and 1 from J, leaving 11 bases between them. This CDR3 region has 15 residues. Germline V gives CDR1 KGHSH, CDR2 LQKENI. CDR3 DNA: TGTGCCAGCTCACCATTTTCCGAGGGGAACACTGAAGCTTTCTTT. Translated, it gives CASSPFSEGNTEAFF.

This chain joins TRBV10-3 and TRBJ2-7; 7 bases are shared with TRBD1. Looked up from germline, CDR1 is ENHRY and CDR2 is SYGVKD. J gave up 1 base and V 2 bases, and 20 bases lay outside the gene matches. The CDR3 has 20 residues. CDR3 residues: CAISENNPGQRSLTSYEQYF. CDR3 bases: TGTGCCATCAGTGAGAACAACCCGGGACAGCGAAGCCTTACGTCCTACGAGCAGTACTTC.

The J gene is TRBJ1-1, the V gene TRBV30; 7 bases are a match to TRBD1. Germline loops: CDR1 GTSNPN, CDR2 SVGIG (reference sequence). The CDR3 extends over 14 amino acids. Unmatched junction bases numbered 4, after V lost 2 bases and J lost 1 base. CDR3: CAWSRGQANTEAFF. DNA for the CDR3: TGTGCCTGGAGTCGTGGACAGGCGAACACTGAAGCTTTCTTT.

The chain carries TRBV11-3 and TRBJ2-5, with 9 bases identical to TRBD2. The ends lost 1 base at V and 5 bases at J; junction bases unmatched: 8. Germline V gene sequence: CDR1 SGHNT, CDR2 YENEEA. This CDR3 has 16 residues. The CDR3 bases are TGTGCCAGCAGCTTAGTGTCTAGCGGGAAGGGGGAGACCCAGTACTTC. The encoded protein is CASSLVSSGKGETQYF.